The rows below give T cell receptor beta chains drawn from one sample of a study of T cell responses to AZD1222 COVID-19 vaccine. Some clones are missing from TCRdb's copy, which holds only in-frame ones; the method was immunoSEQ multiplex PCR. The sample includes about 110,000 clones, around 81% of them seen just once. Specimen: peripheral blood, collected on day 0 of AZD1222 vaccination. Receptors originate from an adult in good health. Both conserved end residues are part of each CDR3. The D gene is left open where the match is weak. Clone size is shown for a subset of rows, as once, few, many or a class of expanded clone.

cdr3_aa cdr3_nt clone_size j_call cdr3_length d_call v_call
CASSSDSGGSTQYF TGTGCCAGCAGTTCTGACTCTGGGGGTAGTACGCAGTATTTT NA TRBJ2-3 14 NA TRBV6-2/TRBV6-3
CASNYPTDTQYF TGTGCCAGCAATTATCCCACAGATACGCAGTATTTT NA TRBJ2-3 12 NA TRBV6-5
CASSVTSGGKGEQFF TGTGCCAGCAGCGTTACTAGCGGGGGGAAGGGGGAGCAGTTCTTC NA TRBJ2-1 15 TRBD2 TRBV7-2
CASRPDRTGAYGYTF TGTGCCAGCAGGCCAGATAGGACAGGGGCTTATGGCTACACCTTC NA TRBJ1-2 15 TRBD1 TRBV2
CASSFPSTADTQYF TGCGCCAGCAGCTTTCCTTCGACAGCAGATACGCAGTATTTT NA TRBJ2-3 14 NA TRBV5-1
CASSEEQGARSPLHF TGTGCCAGCAGTGAAGAACAGGGGGCTCGTTCACCCCTCCACTTT once TRBJ1-6 15 TRBD1 TRBV2
CATSDWGGASTDTQYF TGTGCCACCAGTGATTGGGGCGGAGCTAGCACAGATACGCAGTATTTT NA TRBJ2-3 16 NA TRBV24-1
CASRPDRRGGYGYTF TGTGCCAGCAGGCCTGACAGGCGAGGAGGCTATGGCTACACCTTC NA TRBJ1-2 15 NA TRBV6-6
CASSHRRGQGAGNQPQHF TGTGCCAGCAGCCACCGCCGAGGACAGGGGGCGGGCAATCAGCCCCAGCATTTT NA TRBJ1-5 18 TRBD1 TRBV7-2
CSAPGGATQYF TGCAGTGCCCCAGGGGGAGCGACCCAGTACTTC NA TRBJ2-5 11 TRBD1 TRBV20-1
CASSNGLVGELFF TGTGCCAGTAGTAACGGACTGGTCGGGGAGCTGTTTTTT NA TRBJ2-2 13 NA TRBV19
CASSRRSSGGEYEQYF TGCGCCAGCAGCCGTCGGTCCAGCGGGGGGGAGTACGAGCAGTACTTC NA TRBJ2-7 16 TRBD2 TRBV4-1
CASSSGTSGNTDTQYF TGCGCCAGCAGCTCGGGGACTAGCGGAAACACAGATACGCAGTATTTT NA TRBJ2-3 16 TRBD2 TRBV5-1
CASSKAETWRIEQYF TGTGCCAGCAGTAAGGCGGAGACCTGGAGGATCGAGCAGTACTTC NA TRBJ2-7 15 NA TRBV6-2/TRBV6-3
CASSPTGTSGANVLTF TGTGCCAGCAGCCCGACCGGGACCTCTGGGGCCAACGTCCTGACTTTC NA TRBJ2-6 16 NA TRBV11-2
CASSLGLAGVGEQYF TGTGCCAGCAGCTTAGGACTAGCGGGAGTAGGCGAGCAGTACTTC NA TRBJ2-7 15 TRBD2 TRBV7-2
CASSLSGGGNQPQHF TGTGCCAGCAGCTTATCCGGAGGAGGCAATCAGCCCCAGCATTTT NA TRBJ1-5 15 NA TRBV7-9
CASSLGGYYEQYF TGTGCCAGCAGCCTTGGGGGCTACTACGAGCAGTACTTC NA TRBJ2-7 13 NA TRBV7-2
CATSEVGLAGTDTQYF TGTGCCACCAGTGAAGTGGGACTAGCGGGGACAGATACGCAGTATTTT NA TRBJ2-3 16 TRBD2 TRBV24-1
CASSPLSKRTVNTEAFF TGTGCCAGCTCACCACTTAGCAAAAGGACTGTGAACACTGAAGCTTTCTTT NA TRBJ1-1 17 NA TRBV18
CASSPIDRYEQYF TGTGCCAGCAGCCCAATTGACAGATACGAGCAGTACTTC NA TRBJ2-7 13 NA TRBV7-8
CASSYRAGDYGYTF TGTGCCAGCAGTTACAGGGCAGGGGACTATGGCTACACCTTC NA TRBJ1-2 14 NA TRBV6-5
CASSSWTGPGYGYTF TGTGCCAGCAGCTCCTGGACAGGACCGGGCTATGGCTACACCTTC NA TRBJ1-2 15 TRBD1 TRBV7-2
CASSLASSGGTYEQYF TGTGCCAGCAGCTTAGCAAGCAGCGGGGGTACCTACGAGCAGTACTTC few TRBJ2-7 16 TRBD2 TRBV7-2
CASSLQGAREKLFF TGTGCCAGCAGCTTACAGGGGGCGCGGGAAAAACTGTTTTTT NA TRBJ1-4 14 TRBD1 TRBV7-9
CASSSPGTRSGNTQYF TGTGCCAGCAGCTCCCCCGGGACAAGGTCCGGAAATACGCAGTATTTT few TRBJ2-3 16 NA TRBV7-2
CASSWTDQETQYF TGTGCCAGCAGCTGGACAGACCAAGAGACCCAGTACTTC NA TRBJ2-5 13 NA TRBV7-9
CASSLDPSGSEITYEQYF TGCGCCAGCAGCTTGGATCCTAGCGGGAGCGAGATTACCTACGAGCAGTACTTC NA TRBJ2-7 18 TRBD2 TRBV5-1
CASSPGGGQRNGYTF TGTGCCAGCAGCCCAGGAGGGGGGCAGAGGAATGGCTACACCTTC NA TRBJ1-2 15 NA TRBV3-1/TRBV3-2
CASSQGRLDGYEQYF TGCGCCAGCAGCCAAGGTCGACTGGACGGGTACGAGCAGTACTTC NA TRBJ2-7 15 NA TRBV4-1
CASSQEGRKGANVLTF TGTGCCAGCAGCCAAGAGGGGCGTAAAGGGGCCAACGTCCTGACTTTC NA TRBJ2-6 16 NA TRBV14
CASSVVENEQFF TGTGCCAGCAGCGTAGTGGAGAATGAGCAGTTCTTC NA TRBJ2-1 12 NA TRBV9
CASSPLRGTTDTQYF TGTGCCAGCAGCCCCTTGCGGGGGACCACAGATACGCAGTATTTT NA TRBJ2-3 15 TRBD2 TRBV11-2
CASSAIQGRGTEAFF TGTGCCAGCAGCGCTATACAGGGACGGGGCACTGAAGCTTTCTTT once TRBJ1-1 15 NA TRBV2
CASSPPKRADGELFF TGTGCCAGCAGCCCCCCCAAAAGGGCCGACGGGGAGCTGTTTTTT NA TRBJ2-2 15 NA TRBV2
CASNWGQSTGELFF TGTGCCAGCAACTGGGGACAGTCCACCGGGGAGCTGTTTTTT NA TRBJ2-2 14 TRBD1 TRBV6-5
CASSPFSAGTVYEQYF TGTGCCAGCAGTCCGTTCTCCGCAGGGACCGTCTACGAGCAGTACTTC NA TRBJ2-7 16 NA TRBV28
CASSEMTTSGGYNEQFF TGTGCCAGCAGCGAAATGACGACTAGCGGGGGATACAATGAGCAGTTCTTC NA TRBJ2-1 17 TRBD2 TRBV7-9
CASSLGAGRVTEAFF TGTGCCAGCAGCTTAGGCGCAGGGAGGGTCACTGAAGCTTTCTTT NA TRBJ1-1 15 NA TRBV7-9
CASSSPGHQYEQYF TGTGCCAGCAGCTCTCCGGGACACCAATACGAGCAGTACTTC NA TRBJ2-7 14 NA TRBV7-2
CASTWTGENNQPQHF TGTGCCAGTACCTGGACAGGGGAAAACAATCAGCCCCAGCATTTT NA TRBJ1-5 15 TRBD1 TRBV19
CASSQRMTGGSTGELFF TGTGCCAGCAGCCAAAGAATGACAGGGGGCTCCACCGGGGAGCTGTTTTTT NA TRBJ2-2 17 TRBD1 TRBV3-1/TRBV3-2
CASSLTSGITNEQFF TGCGCCAGCAGCCTGACTAGCGGGATAACCAATGAGCAGTTCTTC NA TRBJ2-1 15 TRBD2 TRBV10-1
CASSLDQLADRGYTF TGTGCCAGCAGCTTGGATCAATTGGCGGACAGGGGCTACACCTTC NA TRBJ1-2 15 TRBD1 TRBV5-4
CASDTWDSTNSPLHF TGTGCTAGTGATACATGGGACAGCACGAATTCACCCCTCCACTTT NA TRBJ1-6 15 TRBD1 TRBV12-5